This TCR beta chain is from a study of blood T cell repertoires in COVID-19. Original handling: It was from reference gene primer amplification that nucleated cell counts were estimated. Repertoires were generated with immunoSEQ multiplex PCR, while TCRdb's copy carries only in-frame clones and drops some. That table is the source of V, J and clone size, and D and trimming were worked out from the DNA. The sample has fewer than 350,000 clones; approximately 90% are singletons. A few counts support this clone. The germline gives CDR1 MNHEY, CDR2 SVGEGT. This CDR3 has 17 residues. V lost 4 bases to trimming and J lost 0 bases; unmatched junction nucleotides: 7.

The receptor was isolated from a woman aged 25 to 39 with acute COVID-19. The chain has TRBV6-2 or TRBV6-3 and TRBJ2-1, with TRBD2 identical over 9 bases. Sequenced input: PBMCs or T cells enriched from blood (not recorded which). CDR3 loop: CASSSDTSGFSYNEQFF. The CDR3 DNA is TGTGCCAGCAGTTCGGATACTAGCGGGTTCTCCTACAATGAGCAGTTCTTC.